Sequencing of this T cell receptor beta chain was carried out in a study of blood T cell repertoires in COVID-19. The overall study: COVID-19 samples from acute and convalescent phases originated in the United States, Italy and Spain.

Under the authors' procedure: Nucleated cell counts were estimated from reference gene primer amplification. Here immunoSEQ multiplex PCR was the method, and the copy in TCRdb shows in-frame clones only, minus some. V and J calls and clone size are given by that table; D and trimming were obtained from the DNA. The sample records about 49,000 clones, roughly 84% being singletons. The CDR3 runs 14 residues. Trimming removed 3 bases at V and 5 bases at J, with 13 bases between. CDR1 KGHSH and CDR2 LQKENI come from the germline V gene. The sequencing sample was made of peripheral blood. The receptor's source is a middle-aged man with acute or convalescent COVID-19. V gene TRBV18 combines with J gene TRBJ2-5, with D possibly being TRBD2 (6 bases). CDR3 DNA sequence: TGTGCCAGCTCACCCGGAACGGGGAGGGAGACCCAGTACTTC. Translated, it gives CASSPGTGRETQYF.